This TCR beta chain was identified during a study of cytomegalovirus exposure and HLA in healthy donors. Study-wide points: Highly shared variants forming one cluster were likely a sequencing artifact. In a later analysis, TCR beta V- and J-gene trimming was associated with a missense DCLRE1C variant.

Use of 60 Vbeta and 13 Jbeta primers characterized the PCR. Assay used: immunoSEQ multiplex PCR; TCRdb lists only in-frame clones, some missing. This sample has some 140,000 clones, with approximately 61% found just once. The CDR3 runs 15 residues. Germline trimming cut 4 bases from V and 1 base from J; bases unmatched to any gene: 3. Germline V gene sequence: CDR1 SGHRS, CDR2 YFSETQ. Points on this clone: Its matching antigen is unknown.

Sequencing input: PBMCs. The chain has TRBV5-1 and TRBJ2-1; TRBD2 matches at 9 bases. The clonotype was recovered from a human donor in good health. The CDR3 here is CASSISGSSYNEQFF. Here the CDR3 DNA reads TGCGCCAGCAGCATTAGCGGGAGTTCCTACAATGAGCAGTTCTTC.